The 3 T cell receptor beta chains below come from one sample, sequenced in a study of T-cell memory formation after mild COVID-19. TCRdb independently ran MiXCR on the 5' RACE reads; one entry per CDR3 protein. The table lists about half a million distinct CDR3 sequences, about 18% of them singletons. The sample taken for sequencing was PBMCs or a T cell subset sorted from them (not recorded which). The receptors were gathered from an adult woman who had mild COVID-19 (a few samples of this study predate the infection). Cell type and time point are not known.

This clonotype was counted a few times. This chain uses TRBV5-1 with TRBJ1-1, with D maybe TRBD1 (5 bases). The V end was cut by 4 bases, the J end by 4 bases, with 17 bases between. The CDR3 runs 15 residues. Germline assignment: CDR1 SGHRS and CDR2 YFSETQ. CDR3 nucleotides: TGCGCCAGCAGCCCAGGGTCAGGGATTGGCACTGAAGCTTTCTTT. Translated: CASSPGSGIGTEAFF.

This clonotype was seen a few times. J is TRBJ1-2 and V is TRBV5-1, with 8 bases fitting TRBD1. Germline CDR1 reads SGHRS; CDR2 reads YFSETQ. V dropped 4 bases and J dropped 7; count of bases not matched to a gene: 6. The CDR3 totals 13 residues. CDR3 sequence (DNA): TGCGCCAGCAGCCCCGGACAGGGCCCTGGCTACACCTTC. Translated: CASSPGQGPGYTF. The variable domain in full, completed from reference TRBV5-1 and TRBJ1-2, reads KAGVTQTPRYLIKTRGQQVTLSCSPISGHRSVSWYQQTPGQGLQFLFEYFSETQRNKGNFPGRFSGRQFSNSRSEMNVSTLELGDSALYLCASSPGQGPGYTFGSGTRLTVV.

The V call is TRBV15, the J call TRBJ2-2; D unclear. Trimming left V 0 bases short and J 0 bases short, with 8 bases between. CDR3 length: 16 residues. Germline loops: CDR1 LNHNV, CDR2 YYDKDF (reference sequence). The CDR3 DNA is TGTGCCACCAGCAGAGAACTAAAGTCGAACACCGGGGAGCTGTTTTTT. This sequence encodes CATSRELKSNTGELFF.